This TCR beta chain was found in a study of molecular identifiers for immune sequencing clone quantification. Study outcomes and limitations: Clones above 20 RNA copies held over 99% of effector molecules, under 1% in naive cells.

The CDR3 spans 13 residues. The V gene's germline CDR1 is MDHEN and CDR2 SYDVKM. Trimming cost V 6 bases and J 3 bases, with 12 bases left between them. TCRdb re-derived calls from the PCR reads in MiXCR, one entry per CDR3 protein. The sample gives 100,000 or so distinct CDR3 sequences, under 40% of which show up once; roughly 9.3% is in the top ten. This clonotype came up many times. Its target is unknown. Sequenced material: naive CD8+ T cells from blood, with Jurkat cell RNA spiked in. Subset specified: FACS-sorted CD8+CD4-CCR7+CD45RA+ naive T cells. The chain joins TRBV28 to TRBJ2-7, with D possibly called TRBD1 or TRBD2 (5 bases each). This receptor was identified in a human donor in good health. Some libraries in this study had Jurkat cell RNA spiked in. The CDR3 DNA reads as TGTGCCAGCAGCTTGGGACCTGTCTACGAGCAGTACTTC. It translates to CASSLGPVYEQYF. The full variable domain, with the rest looked up from reference TRBV28 and TRBJ2-7, is DVKVTQSSRYLVKRTGEKVFLECVQDMDHENMFWYRQDPGLGLRLIYFSYDVKMKEKGDIPEGYSVSREKKERFSLILESASTNQTSMYLCASSLGPVYEQYFGPGTRLTVT.